Listed below are T cell receptor beta chains from one sample, sequenced in a study of ipilimumab plus nivolumab after autologous stem cell transplantation. Some clones are missing from TCRdb's copy, which holds only in-frame ones; the method was immunoSEQ multiplex PCR. The sample carries 10,000 to 15,000 clones, around four fifths recorded once. This material consisted of PBMCs, taken in a trial of ipilimumab plus nivolumab as post-transplant consolidation. The receptors were sampled from a male donor with diffuse large B-cell lymphoma. Each CDR3 is given with its conserved first and last residue. The D gene is left open where the match is weak. Clone size appears in some rows only: once, few, many, or a class for an expanded clone.

size	D	V	J	CDR3	DNA
.	TRBD2	TRBV11-3	TRBJ2-3	CASSLGLGSTDTQYF	TGTGCCAGCAGCTTGGGACTAGGGAGCACAGATACGCAGTATTTT
.	.	TRBV6-4	TRBJ2-5	CASITGNQETRYF	TGTGCCAGCATCACAGGGAACCAAGAGACCCGGTACTTC
once	.	TRBV19	TRBJ2-5	CATSPGASSFLGAETQYF	TGTGCCACTTCCCCCGGGGCTAGCTCTTTTCTGGGGGCAGAGACCCAGTACTTC
.	.	TRBV7-2	TRBJ2-7	CASSPSGTETYEQYF	TGTGCCAGCAGCCCATCAGGCACGGAAACCTACGAGCAGTACTTC
.	TRBD2	TRBV7-9	TRBJ2-1	CAGAGGSNEQFF	TGTGCCGGGGCGGGAGGGAGCAATGAGCAGTTCTTC
.	.	TRBV14	TRBJ1-1	CASSQFPAREAFF	TGTGCCAGCAGCCAATTTCCGGCTCGCGAAGCTTTCTTT
.	.	TRBV29-1	TRBJ2-1	CSVAGLRTAYNEQFF	TGCAGCGTTGCAGGGCTTCGGACGGCCTACAATGAGCAGTTCTTC
medium-sized	TRBD2	TRBV5-4	TRBJ2-2	CASSLGLGGEIGELFF	TGTGCCAGCAGCTTGGGCCTGGGGGGGGAGATCGGGGAGCTGTTTTTT
.	.	TRBV6-1	TRBJ1-5	CASSGHDHQPQHF	TGTGCCAGCAGTGGGCACGATCATCAGCCCCAGCATTTT
.	TRBD2	TRBV4-1	TRBJ2-2	CASSQDSSGGAFAGELFF	TGCGCCAGCAGCCAAGATAGTAGCGGGGGGGCCTTTGCCGGGGAGCTGTTTTTT
.	.	TRBV7-9	TRBJ2-7	CASSLGPSYEQYF	TGTGCCAGCAGCCTAGGTCCCAGCTACGAGCAGTACTTC
.	.	TRBV6-5	TRBJ1-2	CASSPAPTIYGYTF	TGTGCCAGCAGCCCCGCCCCGACGATCTATGGCTACACCTTC
.	.	TRBV11-3	TRBJ2-7	CASSVSGKSSYEQYF	TGTGCCAGCAGCGTTAGCGGAAAGAGCTCCTACGAGCAGTACTTC
.	.	TRBV7-2	TRBJ1-2	CASSLTGSSGYGYTF	TGTGCCAGCAGCTTAACAGGGTCCTCCGGCTATGGCTACACCTTC
.	TRBD1	TRBV5-1	TRBJ1-6	CASSLGQGAKNSPLHF	TGCGCCAGCAGCTTGGGACAGGGGGCGAAAAATTCACCCCTCCACTTT
.	TRBD1	TRBV10-3	TRBJ1-6	CAISESTGGGSPLHF	TGTGCCATCAGTGAATCGACAGGGGGTGGTTCACCCCTCCACTTT
.	.	TRBV23-1	TRBJ2-7	CASTRGRHNTYEQYF	TGCGCCAGCACACGCGGTCGGCACAACACCTACGAGCAGTACTTC
.	.	TRBV7-9	TRBJ1-2	CASSQGETATNYGYTF	TGCGCCAGCAGCCAAGGAGAGACAGCAACTAACTATGGCTACACCTTC
.	.	TRBV7-2	TRBJ1-4	CASSFTQATNEKLFF	TGTGCCAGCAGCTTCACACAAGCAACTAATGAAAAACTGTTTTTT
once	.	TRBV5-1	TRBJ2-7	CASSLDTSYEQYF	TGCGCCAGCAGCTTGGATACCTCCTACGAGCAGTACTTC
.	TRBD1	TRBV19	TRBJ1-6	CASSLYRGTYNSPLHF	TGTGCCAGTAGTTTGTACAGGGGAACCTATAATTCACCCCTCCACTTT
.	TRBD2	TRBV7-6	TRBJ2-1	CASSLAVLAGNNEQFF	TGTGCCAGCAGCTTAGCGGTATTAGCGGGAAACAATGAGCAGTTCTTC